The 18 T cell receptor beta chains reported below all come from one sample, sequenced in a study of OX40 agonist ivuxolimab in advanced cancers. Measured with immunoSEQ multiplex PCR; TCRdb has only the in-frame clones, and not every one. The sample gives some 24,000 clones, approximately 78% of which show up once; over 1.1% is in the top ten. The sequenced sample was CD4+ or CD8+ T cells sorted from blood, obtained in a trial of the OX40 agonist ivuxolimab. The origin of the receptors is an adult with an advanced solid tumor such as melanoma, head and neck, liver or kidney cancer.

In DNA, the CDR3 is TGTGCCAGCAGCCAGAGCTCCTACAATGAGCAGTTCTTC. Encoded protein: CASSQSSYNEQFF. The chain recombines TRBV7-9 with TRBJ2-1; D is uncertain. This CDR3 is built from 13 residues. The ends were cut back, 5 bases at V and 0 bases at J, with 5 bases in the middle. Germline CDR1 is SEHNR and CDR2 is FQNEAQ (reference sequence).

The chain carries TRBV29-1 and TRBJ1-1; D is uncertain. The V end was cut by 3 bases, the J end by 0 bases, with 11 bases between. Germline CDR1 is SQVTM and CDR2 is ANQGSEA. The CDR3 totals 14 residues. As DNA, the CDR3 is TGCAGCGTTGACGTGCAAGGGATGAACACTGAAGCTTTCTTT. Translating it yields CSVDVQGMNTEAFF.

V gene TRBV6-5 combines with J gene TRBJ1-6, with TRBD1 matching over 8 bases. The CDR3 contains 15 residues. J was trimmed by 7 bases and V by 2 bases; bases with no gene match: 4. Germline values: CDR1 MNHEY, CDR2 SVGAGI. This CDR3 reads CASSYTGGKNSPLHF. The CDR3, as DNA: TGTGCCAGCAGTTACACAGGGGGAAAAAATTCACCCCTCCACTTT.

On this clone itself: At one end the junction does not follow the germline gene, possibly because of a read error. V usage is TRBV5-1 and J usage is TRBJ2-7, with 10 bases matching TRBD1. CDR3 length equals 14 residues. Germline lookup yields CDR1 SGHRS and CDR2 YFSETQ. The CDR3 protein is CASSFFGTGVPPVF. As DNA, the CDR3 is TGCGCCAGCAGCTTTTTCGGGACAGGGGTCCCCCCGGTCTTC.

The rearrangement joins TRBV29-1 to TRBJ2-7, with D tentatively TRBD2 (5 bases). Germline CDR1 is SQVTM and CDR2 is ANQGSEA. V was pared by 6 bases and J by 5 bases, with 17 bases between. The CDR3 contains 13 residues. As DNA, the CDR3 is TGCAGCGTCGGAGGTCTTCTTCGCAACGAGCAGTACTTC. Protein: CSVGGLLRNEQYF.

V and J are TRBV7-2 and TRBJ2-7; perhaps TRBD2 as D (6 bases). This CDR3 has 15 amino acids. The ends were cut back, 2 bases at V and 2 bases at J, with 13 bases in the middle. From germline, CDR1 is SGHTA and CDR2 FQGNSA. CDR3 in amino acids: CASSLSGTGAYEQYF. Here the CDR3 DNA reads TGTGCCAGCAGCTTATCCGGGACGGGAGCCTACGAGCAGTACTTC.

The V gene is TRBV9, the J gene TRBJ1-4; D is unresolved. Per the germline V gene, CDR1 is SGDLS and CDR2 is YYNGEE. The CDR3 extends over 15 amino acids. V lost 3 bases and J 0 bases, leaving 9 bases between the germline ends. The CDR3 bases are TGTGCCAGCAGCGCCCGACCGACAACTAATGAAAAACTGTTTTTT. It yields the protein CASSARPTTNEKLFF. The variable domain in full, completed from reference TRBV9 and TRBJ1-4, reads DSGVTQTPKHLITATGQRVTLRCSPRSGDLSVYWYQQSLDQGLQFLIQYYNGEERAKGNILERFSAQQFPDLHSELNLSSLELGDSALYFCASSARPTTNEKLFFGSGTQLSVL.

The chain is built from TRBV4-1 and TRBJ2-3; 11 bases agree with TRBD2. CDR1 is MGHRA and CDR2 is YSYEKL in the germline V gene. V lost 4 bases, J lost 8 bases, and 11 bases stayed unmatched. This CDR3 is 16 amino acids long. Written as DNA, the CDR3 is TGCGCCAGCAGCCGGACGACTAGCGGGGACGCCGGTACGCAGTATTTT. This translates into CASSRTTSGDAGTQYF.

V usage is TRBV6-5 and J usage is TRBJ2-3, with a weak D call TRBD2 (6 bases). Germline V gene lookup returns CDR1 MNHEY and CDR2 SVGAGI. The germline V and J ends were trimmed by 4 bases and 1 base, with 12 bases remaining between them. This CDR3 has 15 residues. CDR3 loop: CASSSRDSGTDTQYF. The CDR3, as DNA: TGTGCCAGCAGTTCCCGGGACTCCGGCACAGATACGCAGTATTTT.

This clone was found a few times. The rearrangement joins TRBV19 to TRBJ1-1; a possible D gene is TRBD1 (5 bases). Germline V gene data show CDR1 as LNHDA and CDR2 as SQIVND (reference sequence). This CDR3 has 14 amino acids. The ends were cut back, 7 bases at V and 0 bases at J, with 12 bases in the middle. The CDR3 sequence is CASNEGSLNTEAFF. The CDR3 DNA is TGTGCCAGTAATGAGGGGTCCTTGAACACTGAAGCTTTCTTT. Supplemented by reference TRBV19 and TRBJ1-1, the full variable domain reads DGGITQSPKYLFRKEGQNVTLSCEQNLNHDAMYWYRQDPGQGLRLIYYSQIVNDFQKGDIAEGYSVSREKKESFPLTVTSAQKNPTAFYLCASNEGSLNTEAFFGQGTRLTVV.

The CDR3 loop is CASTPPNPFSYEQYF. The CDR3 DNA reads as TGTGCCAGCACCCCCCCCAACCCTTTCTCCTACGAGCAGTACTTC. The chain carries TRBV7-9 and TRBJ2-7; D uncertain. The CDR3 runs to 15 residues. V was pared by 7 bases and J by 0 bases, with 16 bases between. Germline lookup yields CDR1 SEHNR and CDR2 FQNEAQ (reference sequence). The full variable domain, completed using reference TRBV7-9 and TRBJ2-7, is DTGVSQNPRHKITKRGQNVTFRCDPISEHNRLYWYRQTLGQGPEFLTYFQNEAQLEKSRLLSDRFSAERPKGSFSTLEIQRTEQGDSAMYLCASTPPNPFSYEQYFGPGTRLTVT.

This clone is labeled as medium-sized. The J gene is TRBJ1-6, the V gene TRBV4-2; D remains unclear. Germline V CDR1 and CDR2: LGHNA, YNFKEQ. CDR3 length: 15 residues. Trimming took 1 base from V and 2 from J, leaving 6 bases between them. DNA for the CDR3: TGTGCCAGCAGCCAAGGTGGGACCTATAATTCACCCCTCCACTTT. Translating it yields CASSQGGTYNSPLHF.

The J gene is TRBJ2-1, the V gene TRBV25-1; D is possibly TRBD1 or TRBD2 (5 bases each). V was clipped by 0 bases and J by 6 bases, with 6 bases between them. The V gene's germline CDR1 is MGHDK and CDR2 SYGVNS. The CDR3 has 13 residues. The CDR3 DNA follows: TGTGCCAGCAGTGAATATGGGGGCAATGAGCAGTTCTTC. Amino acids: CASSEYGGNEQFF.

This clone was seen once. The chain carries TRBV11-2 and TRBJ2-1; TRBD2 matches 8 bases. The CDR3 covers 15 residues. Germline V lookup: CDR1 SGHAT, CDR2 FQNNGV. Losses at the gene ends were 3 bases for V and 2 bases for J; bases not matched to a gene: 3. The CDR3 is CASSFRGLAYNEQFF. CDR3 DNA: TGTGCCAGCAGCTTCCGGGGACTAGCCTACAATGAGCAGTTCTTC.

This rearrangement joins TRBV10-3 to TRBJ2-7, with 9 bases aligning to TRBD1. This CDR3 comprises 14 residues. Per the germline V gene, CDR1 is ENHRY and CDR2 is SYGVKD. J was trimmed by 6 bases and V by 8 bases; bases with no gene match: 11. CDR3 sequence (DNA): TGTGCCATCTCCTTGGACAGGGGACGATCCGAGCAGTACTTC. Translation: CAISLDRGRSEQYF.

Concerning this clone: This sample also contains other DNA sequences that code for the same CDR3. The chain uses TRBV18 and TRBJ1-2; D not certain. V lost 3 bases and J lost 1, with 6 bases in between. The V gene's germline CDR1 is KGHSH and CDR2 LQKENI. The CDR3 runs 13 residues. CDR3 sequence (DNA): TGTGCCAGCTCACCTACCGATAACTATGGCTACACCTTC. This sequence encodes CASSPTDNYGYTF.

The chain's CDR3 is CASSQGGGRHNEQFF. CDR3 in DNA: TGCGCCAGCAGCCAAGGGGGGGGGCGACACAATGAGCAGTTCTTC. The V gene is TRBV4-3, the J gene TRBJ2-1, with D possibly being TRBD2 (7 bases). With 1 base removed from V and 5 bases from J, the gap between germline ends came to 12 bases. The CDR3 loop spans 15 amino acids. Germline V CDR1 and CDR2: LGHNA, YSLEER.

The chain combines TRBV5-1 with TRBJ1-1, with D perhaps matching TRBD1 (5 bases). This CDR3 spans 14 amino acids. V was clipped by 4 bases and J by 0 bases, with 10 bases between them. CDR1 is SGHRS, CDR2 YFSETQ, per germline. The CDR3 here is CASSLGGLNTEAFF. CDR3 coding DNA: TGCGCCAGCAGCCTGGGGGGTCTGAACACTGAAGCTTTCTTT.